Listed below are T cell receptor beta chains from one sample, sequenced in a study of graft-versus-host responses after intestinal transplantation. Clones were sequenced by immunoSEQ multiplex PCR, and TCRdb holds only the in-frame ones, with some missing. The data show approximately 22,000 clones, with approximately 45% seen just once and about 0.9% held by the top ten. The input for sequencing was alloreactive CD4+ T cells from a mixed lymphocyte reaction culture, taken before intestinal transplant. The origin of the receptors is a human patient who received an intestinal transplant. Both conserved end residues are trimmed from each CDR3. The order of the fields is clone size, V gene, D gene, CDR3 protein. The D gene is left open where the match is weak. Expanded clones are given a class, and other clones once, few, many or no size at all.

clone size: few; V gene: TRBV4-1; D gene: TRBD2; CDR3 protein: ASSPGSLAGEDTQY
clone size: .; V gene: TRBV6-6; D gene: .; CDR3 protein: ASSYSRGNTEAF
clone size: few; V gene: TRBV2; D gene: TRBD2; CDR3 protein: ASRSGLAAFGGELF
clone size: .; V gene: TRBV5-6; D gene: .; CDR3 protein: ASSLDRWGTF
clone size: .; V gene: TRBV25-1; D gene: .; CDR3 protein: ASSETPLGHNEQF
clone size: .; V gene: TRBV27; D gene: TRBD2; CDR3 protein: ASSLRLAGITYNEQF
clone size: .; V gene: TRBV12-5; D gene: TRBD2; CDR3 protein: ASGTGLGRTYEQY
clone size: .; V gene: TRBV7-3; D gene: .; CDR3 protein: ASSLIGALDRTSTEAF
clone size: .; V gene: TRBV10-3; D gene: .; CDR3 protein: AISEVGRTDTQY
clone size: few; V gene: TRBV19; D gene: TRBD2; CDR3 protein: ASSTGTSGGSYYNEQF
clone size: .; V gene: TRBV6-1; D gene: .; CDR3 protein: ASQFLRNTEAF
clone size: few; V gene: TRBV10-3; D gene: TRBD1; CDR3 protein: AADRGVYGYT
clone size: few; V gene: TRBV11-2; D gene: TRBD2; CDR3 protein: ASSLGTSGGETQY
clone size: .; V gene: TRBV2; D gene: .; CDR3 protein: ASSGRVTDTQY
clone size: few; V gene: TRBV14; D gene: .; CDR3 protein: ASSQLGGPPDTQY
clone size: .; V gene: TRBV6-1; D gene: .; CDR3 protein: ASRLTGPQH
clone size: .; V gene: TRBV6-5; D gene: TRBD1; CDR3 protein: ASSYNRDRTYEQY
clone size: .; V gene: TRBV20-1; D gene: .; CDR3 protein: SASTDTQY
clone size: .; V gene: TRBV5-4; D gene: TRBD2; CDR3 protein: ASSIGGEQY
clone size: .; V gene: TRBV5-1; D gene: TRBD2; CDR3 protein: ASSPTRGGLETQY
clone size: .; V gene: TRBV7-8; D gene: TRBD2; CDR3 protein: ASSFSLGLSDNEQF
clone size: medium-sized; V gene: TRBV6-1; D gene: TRBD1; CDR3 protein: ASTPGQGAWGYT
clone size: .; V gene: TRBV13; D gene: .; CDR3 protein: ASSLGGTGANQPQH
clone size: .; V gene: TRBV2; D gene: .; CDR3 protein: ASRKQLATEETQY
clone size: few; V gene: TRBV6-4; D gene: .; CDR3 protein: ASSENPTRGPLGEQF
clone size: .; V gene: TRBV2; D gene: TRBD1; CDR3 protein: ARGAPPETGGVETQY
clone size: .; V gene: TRBV5-8; D gene: TRBD1; CDR3 protein: ASGSRQGALSPLH
clone size: few; V gene: TRBV29-1; D gene: TRBD1; CDR3 protein: SVHDRVTPEAF